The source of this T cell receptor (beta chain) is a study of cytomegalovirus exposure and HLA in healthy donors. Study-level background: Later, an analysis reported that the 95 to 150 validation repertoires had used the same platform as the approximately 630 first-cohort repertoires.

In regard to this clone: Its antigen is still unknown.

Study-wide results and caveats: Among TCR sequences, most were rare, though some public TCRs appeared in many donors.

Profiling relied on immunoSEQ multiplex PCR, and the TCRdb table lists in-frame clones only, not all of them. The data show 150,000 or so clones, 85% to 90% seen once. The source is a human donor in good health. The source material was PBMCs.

The CDR3 region is CSVEGGAVPTDTQYF. The CDR3 nucleotides are TGCAGCGTTGAGGGGGGGGCGGTCCCCACAGATACGCAGTATTTT. The chain has TRBV29-1 and TRBJ2-3, with D perhaps TRBD2 (7 bases). The CDR3 is 15 residues long. Looked up from germline, CDR1 is SQVTM and CDR2 is ANQGSEA. Trimming shortened V by 3 bases and J by 2 bases, and 15 bases separated the two germline ends.